This T cell receptor (beta chain) was captured by sequencing in a study of T cell repertoires in cytomegalovirus infection. To note about this clonotype: Its antigen is not known.

Study-wide results and limits: CMV-specific TCR beta clonotypes restricted by HLA-C dominated the ex vivo response. Identification of carriers of CMV plus the relevant HLA was achieved through cumulative public TCR beta family frequency.

Germline CDR1 reads DFQATT; CDR2 reads SNEGSKA (reference sequence). V shed 3 bases and J 8 bases; nucleotides not matched to a gene: 12. The CDR3 totals 15 residues. Each CDR3 protein is one row after TCRdb ran MiXCR on the reads. The table lists a few hundred thousand distinct CDR3 sequences, around 27% of them singletons, with about 12% in the top ten. Source material: PBMCs. V gene TRBV20-1 combines with J gene TRBJ2-1; 8 bases are shared with TRBD2. This sequence was found in a human donor in good health (CMV status not recorded). Some clones in this sample may be carry-over from other donors' samples. The CDR3 is CSASYPGLGVYEQFF. DNA of the CDR3: TGCAGTGCTAGCTATCCGGGACTAGGTGTCTATGAGCAGTTCTTC.